Below are 26 T cell receptor beta chains sequenced from a single sample in a study of T cells in localized non-small cell lung cancer. Sequencing was performed with immunoSEQ multiplex PCR; in TCRdb, only in-frame clones are kept and a portion is missing. The sample contains about 77,000 clones, 88% of which appear only once. The starting material was peripheral blood, obtained before any cancer treatment. The receptor source for this set is a woman aged 35-75 years with stage I squamous cell lung carcinoma.

The J gene is TRBJ1-2, the V gene TRBV10-3; TRBD1 matches at 7 bases. Germline loops: CDR1 ENHRY, CDR2 SYGVKD. Trimming cost V 0 bases and J 4 bases; bases outside gene matches: 5. CDR3 length equals 15 residues. CDR3 in amino acids: CAISESGRGLYGYTF. CDR3 nucleotides: TGTGCCATCAGTGAGTCGGGTAGGGGGCTCTATGGCTACACCTTC.

V is TRBV4-1 and J is TRBJ1-2, with 8 bases aligning to TRBD1. From germline, CDR1 is MGHRA and CDR2 YSYEKL. The V and J ends lost 4 bases and 4 bases, in that order; junction bases with no gene match: 8. This CDR3 spans 15 amino acids. CDR3 loop: CASSPWTGQGYGYTF. The CDR3 bases are TGCGCCAGCAGCCCCTGGACAGGGCAAGGCTATGGCTACACCTTC.

The chain employs TRBV5-4 and TRBJ2-4; the D gene is possibly TRBD2 (5 bases). The ends were cut back, 1 base at V and 6 bases at J, with 8 bases in the middle. Germline V CDR1 and CDR2: SGHNT, YYREEE (reference sequence). This CDR3 has 13 amino acids. CDR3 sequence: CASSLSAGNIQYF. CDR3 bases: TGTGCCAGCAGCTTGAGTGCGGGAAACATTCAGTACTTC.

The chain has TRBV7-9 and TRBJ1-3, with D perhaps matching TRBD1 (5 bases). Germline CDR1 SEHNR, CDR2 FQNEAQ (reference sequence). V lost 3 bases and J lost 0, with 15 bases in between. This CDR3 contains 17 residues. CDR3 amino acids: CASSLGPLDNSGNTIYF. CDR3 sequence (DNA): TGTGCCAGCAGCTTGGGGCCCCTGGACAACTCTGGAAACACCATATATTTT. Full variable domain (rest looked up from reference TRBV7-9 and TRBJ1-3): DTGVSQNPRHKITKRGQNVTFRCDPISEHNRLYWYRQTLGQGPEFLTYFQNEAQLEKSRLLSDRFSAERPKGSFSTLEIQRTEQGDSAMYLCASSLGPLDNSGNTIYFGEGSWLTVV.

This chain uses TRBV2 with TRBJ2-7, with a weak D call TRBD2 (6 bases). Germline loops: CDR1 SNHLY, CDR2 FYNNEI. Between the trimmed V and J ends, which lost 6 bases and 2 bases, there was a span of 11 bases. This CDR3 region has 13 residues. CDR3 sequence: CASSRDWAYEQYF. The CDR3 DNA follows: TGTGCCAGCAGCCGGGACTGGGCCTACGAGCAGTACTTC.

The chain carries TRBV6-6 and TRBJ1-5; D is ambiguous. The CDR3 is made up of 12 amino acids. Trimming left V 2 bases short and J 9 bases short, with 8 bases between. Germline loops: CDR1 MNHNY, CDR2 SVGAGI (reference sequence). CDR3 sequence (DNA): TGTGCCAGCAGTTACAGAGTGGGGCCCCAGCATTTT. Translating it yields CASSYRVGPQHF.

The chain couples TRBV27 to TRBJ1-5; a weak D match, TRBD1 (5 bases). The CDR3 sequence is 15 residues long. Between the trimmed V and J ends, which lost 5 bases and 2 bases, there was a span of 13 bases. CDR1 and CDR2 (germline): MNHEY, SMNVEV (reference sequence). The CDR3 coding sequence is TGTGCCAGCAGTCAGGGTACGGGTGGCAATCAGCCCCAGCATTTT. Translation: CASSQGTGGNQPQHF.

The rearrangement joins TRBV7-9 to TRBJ1-2; 7 bases are shared with TRBD1. V lost 5 bases, J lost 4 bases, and 7 bases stayed unmatched. In germline, CDR1 is SEHNR, CDR2 FQNEAQ (reference sequence). The CDR3 spans 14 residues. DNA of the CDR3: TGTGCCAGCAGCCCCTGGGACAGACCCTATGGCTACACCTTC. Residues: CASSPWDRPYGYTF.

V usage is TRBV4-1 and J usage is TRBJ1-3; D is ambiguous. The CDR3 spans 13 residues. The germline gives CDR1 MGHRA, CDR2 YSYEKL. The V end was cut by 1 base, the J end by 3 bases, with 4 bases between. CDR3 bases: TGCGCCAGCAGCCAAGTGTATGGAAACACCATATATTTT. Residues: CASSQVYGNTIYF.

This sequence joins TRBV7-9 and TRBJ1-2, with 8 bases that match TRBD1. The CDR3 has 14 amino acids. V lost 8 bases, J lost 3 bases, and 8 bases stayed unmatched. Germline values: CDR1 SEHNR, CDR2 FQNEAQ (reference sequence). CDR3 sequence: CASGSQGADYGYTF. DNA of the CDR3: TGTGCCAGCGGATCCCAGGGGGCGGACTATGGCTACACCTTC.

The V gene is TRBV12-5, the J gene TRBJ1-3; D gene unclear. The CDR3 is 10 amino acids. Per the germline V gene, CDR1 is LGHNT and CDR2 is FRNRAP. Between the trimmed V and J ends, which lost 5 bases and 6 bases, there was a span of 2 bases. The CDR3 protein is CASGKNTIYF. The CDR3 DNA follows: TGTGCTAGTGGTAAAAACACCATATATTTT.

J is TRBJ2-7 and V is TRBV6-5, with D maybe TRBD1 (6 bases). This CDR3 comprises 15 residues. Trimming shortened V by 0 bases and J by 0 bases, and 9 bases separated the two germline ends. From germline, CDR1 is MNHEY and CDR2 SVGAGI. CDR3 amino acids: CASSYSTGGSYEQYF. The CDR3, as DNA: TGTGCCAGCAGTTACTCGACAGGTGGCTCCTACGAGCAGTACTTC.

The rearrangement links TRBV7-6 to TRBJ1-2, with 8 nucleotides matching TRBD1. Germline values: CDR1 SGHVS, CDR2 FNYEAQ. V was clipped by 1 base and J by 8 bases; unmatched bases: 6. CDR3 length: 14 amino acids. CDR3 sequence reads: CASSLEDRVHGYTF. DNA of the CDR3: TGTGCCAGCAGCTTAGAGGACAGGGTACACGGCTACACCTTC.

This rearrangement joins TRBV7-6 to TRBJ2-2, with 8 nucleotides matching TRBD1. Germline lookup yields CDR1 SGHVS and CDR2 FNYEAQ. This CDR3 has 15 residues. J lost 4 bases, V lost 4 bases, and 5 bases had no gene match. The CDR3 DNA reads as TGTGCCAGCAGCTCGGGACAGGATGTCACCGGGGAGCTGTTTTTT. This codes for CASSSGQDVTGELFF.

The gene calls are TRBV13 and TRBJ2-3; D possibly corresponds to TRBD1 (6 bases). This CDR3 spans 15 amino acids. Germline V lookup: CDR1 PRHDT, CDR2 FYEKMQ (reference sequence). Trimming shortened V by 5 bases and J by 2 bases, and 14 bases separated the two germline ends. The CDR3 nucleotides are TGTGCCAGCAGCCTAGACAGGACGTTCACAGATACGCAGTATTTT. Translated: CASSLDRTFTDTQYF.

CDR3 in DNA: TGCGCCAGCAGCTTGTCCGTGGGCTATGGCTACACCTTC. Protein product: CASSLSVGYGYTF. The rearrangement joins TRBV5-1 to TRBJ1-2; D is ambiguous. Trimming took 1 base from V and 4 from J, leaving 8 bases between them. Germline-derived CDR1 and CDR2 are SGHRS and YFSETQ. The CDR3 is 13 amino acids.

The V and J genes are TRBV6-5 and TRBJ2-4; D unresolved. V shed 2 bases and J shed 1 base, with 9 bases lying between them. The V gene's germline CDR1 is MNHEY and CDR2 SVGAGI. This CDR3 contains 15 residues. CDR3 in amino acids: CASSYALGAKNIQYF. The CDR3, as DNA: TGTGCCAGCAGTTACGCGCTAGGTGCCAAAAACATTCAGTACTTC.

V usage is TRBV2 and J usage is TRBJ2-2; D not certain. The CDR3 is made up of 14 amino acids. Germline CDR1 SNHLY, CDR2 FYNNEI. Trimming took off 7 bases at V and 3 bases at J, with 12 bases between the two ends. The CDR3 sequence: CASNLRLDTGELFF. The CDR3 DNA sequence: TGTGCCAGCAATTTACGACTTGACACCGGGGAGCTGTTTTTT. Looking up the rest from reference TRBV2 and TRBJ2-2 gives the full variable domain: EPEVTQTPSHQVTQMGQEVILRCVPISNHLYFYWYRQILGQKVEFLVSFYNNEISEKSEIFDDQFSVERPDGSNFTLKIRSTKLEDSAMYFCASNLRLDTGELFFGEGSRLTVL.

The rearrangement joins TRBV19 to TRBJ1-5; D is unclear. This CDR3 has 15 residues. Trimming took off 6 bases at V and 0 bases at J, with 12 bases between the two ends. Germline assignment: CDR1 LNHDA and CDR2 SQIVND (reference sequence). This chain's CDR3 is CASRTTEGSNQPQHF. CDR3 nucleotides: TGTGCCAGTAGGACCACCGAGGGTAGCAATCAGCCCCAGCATTTT.

This chain links TRBV7-9 with TRBJ2-4; no clear D gene. V lost 1 base to trimming and J lost 8 bases, with 15 bases between them. Germline CDR1 SEHNR, CDR2 FQNEAQ (reference sequence). This CDR3 contains 15 residues. CDR3 in amino acids: CASSLGVDPRDIQYF. The CDR3 bases are TGTGCCAGCAGCTTAGGGGTTGACCCGAGAGACATTCAGTACTTC.

The J gene is TRBJ1-1, the V gene TRBV30; unclear D gene. CDR1 is GTSNPN, CDR2 SVGIG, per germline (reference sequence). Trimming cost V 0 bases and J 0 bases, with 8 bases left between them. The length of the CDR3 is 14 residues. CDR3 sequence (DNA): TGTGCCTGGAGTGTACTCCCCATGAACACTGAAGCTTTCTTT. Translation gives CAWSVLPMNTEAFF.

The rearrangement uses TRBV19 and TRBJ2-7; TRBD1 matches 7 bases. Germline values: CDR1 LNHDA, CDR2 SQIVND (reference sequence). The CDR3 consists of 14 residues. The trim removed 6 bases at V and 6 bases at J, leaving 11 bases unmatched. The CDR3 is CASSPDRVVGEQYF. Here the CDR3 DNA reads TGTGCCAGTAGCCCAGACAGGGTAGTAGGCGAGCAGTACTTC. Complete variable domain (other parts from reference TRBV19 and TRBJ2-7): DGGITQSPKYLFRKEGQNVTLSCEQNLNHDAMYWYRQDPGQGLRLIYYSQIVNDFQKGDIAEGYSVSREKKESFPLTVTSAQKNPTAFYLCASSPDRVVGEQYFGPGTRLTVT.

The V gene is TRBV5-1, the J gene TRBJ2-2; TRBD2 matches at 9 bases. This CDR3 spans 17 amino acids. The germline V gene encodes CDR1 SGHRS and CDR2 YFSETQ. With 2 bases clipped from V and 1 base from J, the junction kept 6 bases outside the gene matches. CDR3 DNA: TGCGCCAGCAGCTTAGGGGTAGCGGGGGTGAACACCGGGGAGCTGTTTTTT. Encoded protein: CASSLGVAGVNTGELFF.

DNA for the CDR3: TGTGCCAGCAGATCTAGGACAGGGCCCTTATCGCCCCAGCATTTT. Protein: CASRSRTGPLSPQHF. V and J are TRBV6-5 and TRBJ1-5, with TRBD1 identical over 8 bases. The CDR3 covers 15 residues. Germline-derived CDR1 and CDR2 are MNHEY and SVGAGI. J was trimmed by 9 bases and V by 6 bases; bases with no gene match: 13.

The CDR3 loop is CASSIAMGLAGGPETQYF. The CDR3 DNA is TGTGCCAGTAGTATTGCGATGGGACTAGCGGGGGGGCCAGAGACCCAGTACTTC. The J gene is TRBJ2-5, the V gene TRBV19; 16 bases are a match to TRBD2. The trim removed 3 bases at V and 4 bases at J, leaving 8 bases unmatched. The CDR3 is 18 residues long. Germline CDR1 LNHDA, CDR2 SQIVND (reference sequence).

The rearrangement uses TRBV5-1 and TRBJ1-5; the D gene is possibly TRBD1 (5 bases). The germline V gene encodes CDR1 SGHRS and CDR2 YFSETQ. This CDR3 is built from 14 residues. V gave up 4 bases and J gave up 4 bases, with 12 bases separating them. The CDR3 loop reads CASSRDAGNQPQHF. The CDR3 DNA reads TGCGCCAGCAGCCGGGACGCAGGGAATCAGCCCCAGCATTTT.